Presented here are 28 T cell receptor beta chains from one specimen sequenced in a study of neurological immune-mediated disorders. MiXCR was run by TCRdb on the 5' RACE reads, yielding one entry per CDR3 protein. This table holds approximately 52,000 distinct CDR3 sequences, 3% to 3.5% found once. Source material: PBMCs. Receptor source: a man aged 40-55 years with multiple sclerosis.

In its sample, this clonotype ranks as medium-sized (0.01 to 0.1%). V and J are TRBV20-1 and TRBJ1-6, with D possibly being TRBD1 (5 bases). With 1 base removed from V and 10 bases from J, the gap between germline ends came to 11 bases. The length of the CDR3 is 13 residues. Germline V CDR1 and CDR2: DFQATT, SNEGSKA (reference sequence). The CDR3 spells CSARAGSESPLHF. In nucleotides, the CDR3 is TGCAGTGCTAGAGCAGGGTCGGAGTCACCCCTCCACTTT.

This clonotype was found a few times. The CDR3 ends on some other residue instead of the conserved phenylalanine or tryptophan, so this is likely a read error. This chain connects TRBV10-2 to TRBJ1-2; the D is unclear. CDR3 length equals 14 residues. Trimming took off 3 bases at V and 0 bases at J, with 8 bases between the two ends. Germline V CDR1 and CDR2: WSHSY, SAAADI. In DNA, the CDR3 is TGCGCCAGCAGTGACGGGGTAACTAACTATGGCTACACCAAC. As protein: CASSDGVTNYGYTN.

In its sample, this clonotype was seen many times. The rearrangement joins TRBV4-1 to TRBJ2-7, with TRBD1 as a possible D gene (5 bases). The germline V gene encodes CDR1 MGHRA and CDR2 YSYEKL. This CDR3 region has 13 residues. Deletions cut 4 bases from V and 2 bases from J, with 9 bases between. The CDR3 bases are TGCGCCAGCAGCCCAGGGATGGCCTACGAGCAGTACTTC. It is translated as CASSPGMAYEQYF.

This clonotype has at least ten counts. The chain has TRBV20-1 and TRBJ2-3; TRBD2 aligns across 15 bases. CDR3 length: 17 residues. CDR1 DFQATT and CDR2 SNEGSKA come from the germline V gene (reference sequence). After removal of 5 bases from V and 4 bases from J, the junction contained 10 bases not matched to a gene. This chain's CDR3 is CSASWTSGGAAADTQYF. For the CDR3, the DNA is TGCAGTGCTTCCTGGACTAGCGGGGGGGCTGCGGCAGATACGCAGTATTTT.

This clonotype was recorded at least ten times. The chain joins TRBV6-5 to TRBJ1-3; TRBD1 might be the D (6 bases). Trimming cost V 6 bases and J 2 bases, with 14 bases left between them. The CDR3 runs to 15 residues. The germline V gene has CDR1 MNHEY and CDR2 SVGAGI. The DNA for the CDR3 is TGTGCCAGCAGCCCCCCGGGGGGCCCTGGAAACACCATATATTTT. This translates into CASSPPGGPGNTIYF.

This clonotype appeared a few times. The chain employs TRBV6-5 and TRBJ1-1; D is possibly TRBD1 (6 bases). Germline lookup yields CDR1 MNHEY and CDR2 SVGAGI. The V gene lost 2 bases and the J gene lost 2 bases, with 27 bases spanning the gap. The CDR3 runs to 20 residues. Written as DNA, the CDR3 is TGTGCCAGCAGTTACCAGTCGACAGGAGGGGAGTTGGAGAATAACACTGAAGCTTTCTTT. Its translation: CASSYQSTGGELENNTEAFF.

This clonotype was seen many times. The chain carries TRBV11-2 and TRBJ2-3; D is unresolved. The CDR3 has 13 amino acids. Trimming took off 5 bases at V and 0 bases at J, with 6 bases between the two ends. Looked up from germline, CDR1 is SGHAT and CDR2 is FQNNGV. CDR3 loop: CASSQISTDTQYF. The CDR3 nucleotides read TGTGCCAGCAGCCAAATCAGCACAGATACGCAGTATTTT.

Ten or more counts support this clonotype. The chain combines TRBV6-4 with TRBJ2-3; TRBD2 matches at 9 bases. V dropped 3 bases and J dropped 3; count of bases not matched to a gene: 1. CDR1 is MRHNA, CDR2 SNTAGT, per germline. The CDR3 runs 14 residues. The CDR3 protein is CASSEAGGTDTQYF. The CDR3, as DNA: TGTGCCAGCAGTGAGGCGGGGGGGACAGATACGCAGTATTTT.

This clonotype was seen repeatedly, ten times or more. This chain joins TRBV20-1 and TRBJ2-7; 8 positions match TRBD2. CDR3 length equals 12 residues. The junction had 6 bases not matched to a gene; V was cut back by 4 bases and J by 7 bases. Per the germline V gene, CDR1 is DFQATT and CDR2 is SNEGSKA (reference sequence). The CDR3 is CSATWTGGEQYF. CDR3 DNA: TGCAGTGCTACCTGGACGGGAGGGGAGCAGTACTTC.

This clonotype was detected many times. The V gene is TRBV6-5, the J gene TRBJ1-1; a weak D match, TRBD1 (5 bases). Germline V lookup: CDR1 MNHEY, CDR2 SVGAGI. Trimming pared 9 bases from V and 2 bases from J, leaving 13 bases between. CDR3 length equals 13 residues. The chain's CDR3 is CASKMGGNTEAFF. DNA for the CDR3: TGTGCCAGTAAAATGGGGGGAAACACTGAAGCTTTCTTT.

This clonotype was seen at least ten times. The gene calls are TRBV20-1 and TRBJ2-5; no definite D call. The CDR3 sequence is 15 residues long. Germline CDR1 DFQATT, CDR2 SNEGSKA (reference sequence). V dropped 2 bases and J dropped 0 bases, with 13 bases sitting between them. The DNA of the CDR3 is TGCAGTGCTAGAAACTTCCAGGCGAACCAAGAGACCCAGTACTTC. Its translation is CSARNFQANQETQYF.

This clonotype was recorded many times. The chain carries TRBV12-3 or TRBV12-4 and TRBJ1-3; no reliable D call. V lost 6 bases to trimming and J lost 9 bases, with 9 bases between them. The CDR3 runs 11 residues. The CDR3 region is CASRMEFTIYF. In nucleotides, the CDR3 is TGTGCCAGCAGGATGGAGTTCACCATATATTTT.

This clonotype has a count of ten or more. The chain combines TRBV7-2 with TRBJ1-5, with D perhaps TRBD1 (5 bases). In germline, CDR1 is SGHTA, CDR2 FQGNSA. V was pared by 3 bases and J by 3 bases, with 15 bases between. CDR3 size: 16 residues. CDR3 amino acids: CASSFKVGALNQPQHF. The CDR3 region has the DNA TGTGCCAGCAGCTTCAAGGTAGGGGCGCTCAATCAGCCCCAGCATTTT.

With regard to this clonotype: The junction and the germline gene differ at one end; a read error may be behind it. This chain uses TRBV5-4 with TRBJ1-5; a weak D match, TRBD1 (5 bases). CDR3 length: 16 amino acids. CDR1 SGHNT and CDR2 YYREEE come from the germline V gene (reference sequence). CDR3 residues: CASSPDRRYSNQPQNF. The CDR3 coding sequence is TGTGCCAGCAGCCCAGACAGAAGATATAGCAATCAGCCCCAGAATTTT.

The table lists this clonotype with many counts. The rearrangement links TRBV3-1 to TRBJ2-5; 11 bases match TRBD2. The ends lost 8 bases at V and 3 bases at J; junction bases unmatched: 11. There are 16 residues in the CDR3. Per germline, CDR1 LGHDT and CDR2 YNNKEL (reference sequence). As DNA, the CDR3 is TGTGCCAGCCGACGCCAGGGACTAGCGGAAAAAGAGACCCAGTACTTC. Amino acid sequence: CASRRQGLAEKETQYF.

This clonotype occurred many times. The chain carries TRBV6-5 and TRBJ1-2, with 7 bases identical to TRBD1. The V gene's germline CDR1 is MNHEY and CDR2 SVGAGI. CDR3 length: 13 residues. V shed 2 bases, J shed 4 bases, and the junction held 1 base outside the gene matches. The CDR3 DNA reads TGTGCCAGCAGTTACGGACAGGCCTATGGCTACACCTTC. Its translation is CASSYGQAYGYTF.

At least ten counts were recorded for this clonotype. This sequence joins TRBV18 and TRBJ1-5, with D possibly being TRBD1 (5 bases). The CDR3 consists of 14 residues. V gave up 3 bases and J gave up 5 bases, with 11 bases separating them. Germline CDR1 reads KGHSH; CDR2 reads LQKENI. The DNA of the CDR3 is TGTGCCAGCTCACCTGGGGACGGCTATCAGCCCCAGCATTTT. Encoded protein: CASSPGDGYQPQHF.

This clonotype was detected many times. The chain couples TRBV28 to TRBJ2-3; unclear D gene. V shed 4 bases and J shed 2 bases, with 4 bases lying between them. CDR3 length: 12 amino acids. Germline loops: CDR1 MDHEN, CDR2 SYDVKM. The CDR3 DNA is TGTGCCAGCAGTTCATACACAGATACGCAGTATTTT. It specifies CASSSYTDTQYF.

This clonotype was counted ten times or more. V is TRBV9 and J is TRBJ1-1, with TRBD1 matching over 12 bases. CDR3 length: 15 amino acids. The V gene's germline CDR1 is SGDLS and CDR2 YYNGEE. The ends lost 4 bases at V and 10 bases at J; junction bases unmatched: 11. The CDR3 DNA reads as TGTGCCAGCAGCCCCTCCGGGACAGGGGGCCTGAGAGCTTTCTTT. It is translated as CASSPSGTGGLRAFF.

The table lists this clonotype with a few counts. A much larger clone is a single base away; this may be a read error. The chain links TRBV10-3 to TRBJ1-5; TRBD1 is a possible D gene (6 bases). The CDR3 has 15 residues. Germline values: CDR1 ENHRY, CDR2 SYGVKD. The CDR3 DNA is TGTGCCATCAGTGAGTCAACAGGGCTGGGTCAGCCCCAGAATTTT. Protein product: CAISESTGLGQPQNF.

This clonotype was found a few times. The chain combines TRBV2 with TRBJ2-7; TRBD1 aligns across 9 bases. The ends lost 6 bases at V and 7 bases at J; junction bases unmatched: 7. This CDR3 is built from 13 residues. The germline V gene has CDR1 SNHLY and CDR2 FYNNEI. CDR3 in DNA: TGTGCCAGCAGGGGGACAGGGCTTTGGGAGCAGTACTTC. Amino acids: CASRGTGLWEQYF.

The table lists this clonotype with many counts. V and J are TRBV3-1 and TRBJ2-6; D not resolved. Germline CDR1 LGHDT, CDR2 YNNKEL (reference sequence). Trimming removed 0 bases from V and 0 bases from J, with 3 bases in between. This CDR3 is 15 amino acids long. CDR3 loop: CASSQDNSGANVLTF. In DNA, the CDR3 is TGTGCCAGCAGCCAAGATAACTCTGGGGCCAACGTCCTGACTTTC. The entire variable domain, with the rest obtained from reference TRBV3-1 and TRBJ2-6, is as follows: DTAVSQTPKYLVTQMGNDKSIKCEQNLGHDTMYWYKQDSKKFLKIMFSYNNKELIINETVPNRFSPKSPDKAHLNLHINSLELGDSAVYFCASSQDNSGANVLTFGAGSRLTVL.

This clonotype was seen repeatedly, ten times or more. This sequence joins TRBV7-9 and TRBJ2-3, with TRBD2 matching over 11 bases. Germline V gene sequence: CDR1 SEHNR, CDR2 FQNEAQ (reference sequence). The CDR3 totals 16 residues. V gave up 3 bases and J gave up 1 base; unmatched junction bases: 3. The CDR3 loop is CASSFELAGGTDTQYF. In DNA form, the CDR3 reads TGTGCCAGCAGCTTTGAACTAGCGGGGGGCACAGATACGCAGTATTTT.

This clonotype was found many times. Written as DNA, the CDR3 is TGTGCCATCAGGGGTAACAATGAGCAGTTCTTC. This codes for CAIRGNNEQFF. The genes are TRBV10-3 and TRBJ2-1; D remains ambiguous. Germline V gene lookup returns CDR1 ENHRY and CDR2 SYGVKD. Trimming stripped 6 bases from V and 5 bases from J, with 5 bases between. This CDR3 has 11 amino acids.

The sample holds many counts of this clonotype. This chain links TRBV20-1 with TRBJ1-2; D remains ambiguous. This CDR3 is 13 amino acids long. The V and J ends lost 4 bases and 5 bases respectively, with 14 bases between them. The germline V gene encodes CDR1 DFQATT and CDR2 SNEGSKA (reference sequence). CDR3 region: CSAIDIPPYGYTF. CDR3 in DNA: TGCAGTGCTATAGACATTCCGCCTTATGGCTACACCTTC.

This rearrangement joins TRBV11-2 to TRBJ1-1, with D uncertain. CDR1 and CDR2 from the germline V gene are SGHAT and FQNNGV. Trimming pared 1 base from V and 0 bases from J, leaving 15 bases between. CDR3 size: 17 residues. CDR3 region: CASSLAPLYGMNTEAFF. The DNA for the CDR3 is TGTGCCAGCAGCTTAGCCCCTCTCTACGGCATGAACACTGAAGCTTTCTTT.

The rearrangement uses TRBV5-1 and TRBJ2-3; either TRBD1 or TRBD2 may supply D (5 bases each). Germline CDR1 is SGHRS and CDR2 is YFSETQ. CDR3 size: 15 residues. V gave up 0 bases and J gave up 0 bases, with 8 bases separating them. CDR3 nucleotides: TGCGCCAGCAGCTTGGACGGGGCAAGCACAGATACGCAGTATTTT. Translation: CASSLDGASTDTQYF.

This clonotype showed up many times. This chain links TRBV4-1 with TRBJ1-6, with D unclear. The germline CDR1 and CDR2 sequences are MGHRA and YSYEKL. Trimming cost V 1 base and J 8 bases, with 21 bases left between them. The CDR3 contains 18 residues. The CDR3 bases are TGCGCCAGCAGCCAAGGTGCCCCCCCCGGGAGTAGAGATTCACCCCTCCACTTT. Residues: CASSQGAPPGSRDSPLHF.